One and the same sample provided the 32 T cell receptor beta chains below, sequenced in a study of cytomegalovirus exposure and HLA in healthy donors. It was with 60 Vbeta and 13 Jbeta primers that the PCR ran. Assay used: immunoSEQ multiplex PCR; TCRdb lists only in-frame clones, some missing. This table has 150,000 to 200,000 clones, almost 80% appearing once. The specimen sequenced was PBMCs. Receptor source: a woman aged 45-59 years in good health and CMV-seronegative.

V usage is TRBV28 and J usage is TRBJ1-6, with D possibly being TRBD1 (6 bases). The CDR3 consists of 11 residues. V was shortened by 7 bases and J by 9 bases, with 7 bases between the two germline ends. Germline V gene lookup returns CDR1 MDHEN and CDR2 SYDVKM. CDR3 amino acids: CASTRGSPLHF. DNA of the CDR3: TGTGCCAGCACCAGGGGTTCACCCCTCCACTTT. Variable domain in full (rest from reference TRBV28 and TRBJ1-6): DVKVTQSSRYLVKRTGEKVFLECVQDMDHENMFWYRQDPGLGLRLIYFSYDVKMKEKGDIPEGYSVSREKKERFSLILESASTNQTSMYLCASTRGSPLHFGNGTRLTVT.

The CDR3 here is CASSLVSGQETQYF. In DNA form, the CDR3 reads TGTGCCAGCAGCTTGGTGAGCGGCCAAGAGACCCAGTACTTC. The V and J genes are TRBV5-4 and TRBJ2-5; tentative D call: TRBD2 (5 bases). The CDR3 has 14 amino acids. V shed 0 bases and J shed 1 base, with 7 bases lying between them. Germline V gene lookup returns CDR1 SGHNT and CDR2 YYREEE (reference sequence).

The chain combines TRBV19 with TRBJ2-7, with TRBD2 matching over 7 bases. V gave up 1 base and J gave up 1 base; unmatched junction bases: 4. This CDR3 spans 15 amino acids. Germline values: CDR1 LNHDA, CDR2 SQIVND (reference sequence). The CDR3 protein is CASSIGGSVSYEQYF. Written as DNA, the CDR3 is TGTGCCAGTAGTATAGGCGGGAGTGTTTCCTACGAGCAGTACTTC.

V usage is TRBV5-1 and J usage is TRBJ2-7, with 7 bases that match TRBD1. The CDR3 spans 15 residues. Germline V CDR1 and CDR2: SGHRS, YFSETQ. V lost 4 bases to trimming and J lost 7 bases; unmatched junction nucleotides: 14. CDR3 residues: CASSPSGLQGEEQYF. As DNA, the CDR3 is TGCGCCAGCAGCCCTTCAGGGCTTCAGGGGGAGGAGCAGTACTTC.

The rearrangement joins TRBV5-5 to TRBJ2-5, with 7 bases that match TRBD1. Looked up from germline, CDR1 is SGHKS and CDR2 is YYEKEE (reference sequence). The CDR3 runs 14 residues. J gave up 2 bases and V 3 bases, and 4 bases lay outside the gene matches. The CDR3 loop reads CASSWGTVQETQYF. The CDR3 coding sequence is TGTGCCAGCAGCTGGGGGACAGTACAAGAGACCCAGTACTTC.

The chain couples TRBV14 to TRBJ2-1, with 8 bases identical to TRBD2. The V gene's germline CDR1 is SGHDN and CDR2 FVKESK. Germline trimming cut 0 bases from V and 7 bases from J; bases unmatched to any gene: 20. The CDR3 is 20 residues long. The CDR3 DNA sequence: TGTGCCAGCAGCCAAGATGGCGCGGGGGGAATACCACGCCTGGGTAATGAGCAGTTCTTC. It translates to CASSQDGAGGIPRLGNEQFF.

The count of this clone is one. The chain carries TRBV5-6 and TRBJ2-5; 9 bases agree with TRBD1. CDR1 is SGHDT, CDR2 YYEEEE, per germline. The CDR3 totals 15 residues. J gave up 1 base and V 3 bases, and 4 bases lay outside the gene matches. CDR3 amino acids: CASSWIQGAQETQYF. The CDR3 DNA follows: TGTGCCAGCAGCTGGATACAGGGGGCCCAAGAGACCCAGTACTTC.

The CDR3 DNA sequence: TGTGCCAGCAGCCCCCCCCCGACAGGGGCCCGTAATGAAAAACTGTTTTTT. Translating it yields CASSPPPTGARNEKLFF. The chain joins TRBV5-5 to TRBJ1-4; TRBD1 aligns across 8 bases. Germline CDR1 is SGHKS and CDR2 is YYEKEE (reference sequence). This CDR3 spans 17 amino acids. With 4 bases clipped from V and 4 bases from J, the junction kept 12 bases outside the gene matches.

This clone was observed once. Here the CDR3 reads CASSPEVSGGPKETQYF. The CDR3 region has the DNA TGCGCCAGCAGCCCGGAAGTTAGCGGGGGACCTAAAGAGACCCAGTACTTC. The rearrangement uses TRBV4-1 and TRBJ2-5, with 9 bases fitting TRBD2. V lost 4 bases and J lost 3; bases outside the gene matches: 12. The CDR3 totals 17 residues. CDR1 and CDR2 (germline): MGHRA, YSYEKL.

The CDR3 sequence is CASSQSHGGTSVGEQYF. Written as DNA, the CDR3 is TGTGCCAGCAGCCAATCGCATGGTGGGACTAGCGTCGGCGAGCAGTACTTC. V usage is TRBV4-2 and J usage is TRBJ2-7, with TRBD2 matching 10 bases. In germline, CDR1 is LGHNA, CDR2 YNFKEQ. CDR3 length: 17 amino acids. Trimming removed 2 bases from V and 6 bases from J; junction bases left unmatched: 13.

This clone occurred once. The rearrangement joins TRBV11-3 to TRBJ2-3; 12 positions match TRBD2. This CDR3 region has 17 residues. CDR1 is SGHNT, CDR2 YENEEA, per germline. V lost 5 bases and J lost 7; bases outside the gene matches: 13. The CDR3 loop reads CASSPTLAGGRSYTQYF. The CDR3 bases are TGTGCCAGCAGCCCCACGCTAGCGGGGGGGCGTTCCTATACGCAGTATTTT.

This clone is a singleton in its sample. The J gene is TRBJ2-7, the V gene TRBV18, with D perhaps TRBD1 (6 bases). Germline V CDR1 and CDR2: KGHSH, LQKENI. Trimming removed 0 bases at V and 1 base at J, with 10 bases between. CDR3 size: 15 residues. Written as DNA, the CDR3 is TGTGCCAGCTCACCACCTCCCGGGACATCCTACGAGCAGTACTTC. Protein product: CASSPPPGTSYEQYF.

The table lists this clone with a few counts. CDR3 sequence: CASSYSGAMNTEAFF. The CDR3 DNA reads TGTGCCAGCAGTTACTCGGGGGCGATGAACACTGAAGCTTTCTTT. This chain joins TRBV6-5 and TRBJ1-1; possibly TRBD1 for D (6 bases). The V gene lost 0 bases and the J gene lost 0 bases, with 8 bases spanning the gap. This CDR3 is 15 amino acids long. Looked up from germline, CDR1 is MNHEY and CDR2 is SVGAGI.

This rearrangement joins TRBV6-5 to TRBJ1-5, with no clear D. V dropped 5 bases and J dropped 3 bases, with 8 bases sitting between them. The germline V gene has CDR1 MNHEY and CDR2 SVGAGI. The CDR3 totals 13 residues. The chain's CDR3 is CASSMQANQPQHF. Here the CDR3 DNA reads TGTGCCAGCAGTATGCAGGCCAATCAGCCCCAGCATTTT.

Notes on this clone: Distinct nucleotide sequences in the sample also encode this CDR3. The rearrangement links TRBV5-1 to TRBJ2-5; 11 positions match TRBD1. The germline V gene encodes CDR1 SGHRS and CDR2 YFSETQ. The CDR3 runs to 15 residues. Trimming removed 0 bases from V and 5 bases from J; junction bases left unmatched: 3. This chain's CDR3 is CASSLAGDRGETQYF. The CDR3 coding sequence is TGCGCCAGCAGCTTGGCCGGGGACAGGGGGGAGACCCAGTACTTC.

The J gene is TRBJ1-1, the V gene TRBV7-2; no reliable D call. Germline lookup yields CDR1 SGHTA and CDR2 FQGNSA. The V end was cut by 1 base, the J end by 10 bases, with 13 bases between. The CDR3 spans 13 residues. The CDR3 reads CASSLERVRGAFF. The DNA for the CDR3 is TGTGCCAGCAGCTTAGAGAGGGTTCGGGGAGCTTTCTTT.

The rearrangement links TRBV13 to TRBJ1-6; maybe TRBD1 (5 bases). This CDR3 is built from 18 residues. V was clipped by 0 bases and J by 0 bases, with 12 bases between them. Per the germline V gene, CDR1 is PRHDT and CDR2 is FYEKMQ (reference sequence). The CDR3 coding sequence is TGTGCCAGCAGCTTAGGCCGAGTGGGGGGCTCCTATAATTCACCCCTCCACTTT. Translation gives CASSLGRVGGSYNSPLHF.

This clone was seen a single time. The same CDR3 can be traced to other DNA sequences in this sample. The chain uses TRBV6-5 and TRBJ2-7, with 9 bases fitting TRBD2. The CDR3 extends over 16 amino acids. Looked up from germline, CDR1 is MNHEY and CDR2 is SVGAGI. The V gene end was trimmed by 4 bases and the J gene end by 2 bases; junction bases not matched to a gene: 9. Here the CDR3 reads CASSFRLAGDPYEQYF. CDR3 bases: TGTGCCAGCAGTTTCCGTTTAGCGGGGGACCCCTACGAGCAGTACTTC.

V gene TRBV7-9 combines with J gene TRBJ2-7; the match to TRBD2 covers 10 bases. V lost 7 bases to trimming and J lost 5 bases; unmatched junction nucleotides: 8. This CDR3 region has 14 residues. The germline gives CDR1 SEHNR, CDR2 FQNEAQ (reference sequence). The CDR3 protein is CASNPSGRGNEQYF. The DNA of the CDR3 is TGTGCCAGCAACCCTAGCGGGAGAGGCAACGAGCAGTACTTC.

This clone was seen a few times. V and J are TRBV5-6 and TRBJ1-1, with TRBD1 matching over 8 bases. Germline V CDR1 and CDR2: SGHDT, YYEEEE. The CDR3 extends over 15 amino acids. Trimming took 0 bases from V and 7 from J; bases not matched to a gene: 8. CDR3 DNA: TGTGCCAGCAGCTTGGGACGACAGGGGTGGAATGAAGCTTTCTTT. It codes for CASSLGRQGWNEAFF.

CDR3 in amino acids: CASSLVRRNTEAFF. The CDR3 nucleotides read TGTGCCAGCAGCTTGGTCCGCAGGAACACTGAAGCTTTCTTT. The V call is TRBV5-8, the J call TRBJ1-1; no clear D gene. This CDR3 contains 14 residues. Looked up from germline, CDR1 is SGHTS and CDR2 is YDEGEE. V lost 0 bases and J 1 base, leaving 7 bases between the germline ends. The variable domain in full, completed from reference TRBV5-8 and TRBJ1-1, reads EAGVTQSPTHLIKTRGQQATLRCSPISGHTSVYWYQQALGLGLQFLLWYDEGEERNRGNFPPRFSGRQFPNYSSELNVNALELEDSALYLCASSLVRRNTEAFFGQGTRLTVV.

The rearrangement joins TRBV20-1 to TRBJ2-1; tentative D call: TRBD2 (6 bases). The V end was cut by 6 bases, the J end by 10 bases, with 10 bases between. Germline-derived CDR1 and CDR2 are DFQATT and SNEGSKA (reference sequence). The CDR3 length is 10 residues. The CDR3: CSAPGGEQFF. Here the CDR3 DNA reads TGCAGTGCCCCTGGGGGGGAGCAGTTCTTC.

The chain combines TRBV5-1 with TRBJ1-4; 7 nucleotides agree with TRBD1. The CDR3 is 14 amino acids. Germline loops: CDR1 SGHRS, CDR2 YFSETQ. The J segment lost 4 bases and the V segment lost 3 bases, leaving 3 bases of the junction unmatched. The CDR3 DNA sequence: TGCGCCAGCAGCTCACAGGGGAATAATGAAAAACTGTTTTTT. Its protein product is CASSSQGNNEKLFF.

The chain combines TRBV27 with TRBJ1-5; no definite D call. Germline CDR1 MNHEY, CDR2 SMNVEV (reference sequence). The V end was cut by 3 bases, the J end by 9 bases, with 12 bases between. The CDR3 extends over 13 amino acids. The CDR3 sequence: CASSFWAAGPQHF. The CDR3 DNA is TGTGCCAGCAGTTTTTGGGCCGCAGGGCCCCAGCATTTT.

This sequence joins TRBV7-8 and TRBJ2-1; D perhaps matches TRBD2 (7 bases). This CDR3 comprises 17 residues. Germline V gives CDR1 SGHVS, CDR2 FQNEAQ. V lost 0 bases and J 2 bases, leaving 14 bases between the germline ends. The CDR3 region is CASSLASGGGPYNEQFF. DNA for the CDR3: TGTGCCAGCAGCTTAGCGAGTGGGGGGGGGCCCTACAATGAGCAGTTCTTC.

The CDR3 bases are TGTGCCAGCAGTGAAGCCGGCTACGAGCAGTACTTC. It codes for CASSEAGYEQYF. This rearrangement joins TRBV2 to TRBJ2-7; no clear D gene. Germline-derived CDR1 and CDR2 are SNHLY and FYNNEI. The ends were cut back, 0 bases at V and 3 bases at J, with 3 bases in the middle. The CDR3 has 12 residues.

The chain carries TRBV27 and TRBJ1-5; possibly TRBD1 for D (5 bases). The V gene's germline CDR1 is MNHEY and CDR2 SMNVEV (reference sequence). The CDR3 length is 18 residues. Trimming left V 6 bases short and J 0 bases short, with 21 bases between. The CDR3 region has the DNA TGTGCCAGCAGGCCCCTCGTGGGGACTCATTATAGCAATCAGCCCCAGCATTTT. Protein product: CASRPLVGTHYSNQPQHF.

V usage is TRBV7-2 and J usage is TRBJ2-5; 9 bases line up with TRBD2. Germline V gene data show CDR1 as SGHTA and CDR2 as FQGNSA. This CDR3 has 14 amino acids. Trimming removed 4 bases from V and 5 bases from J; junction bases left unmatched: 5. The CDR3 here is CASSSSLAGETQYF. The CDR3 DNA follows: TGTGCCAGCAGCTCTAGTCTAGCGGGGGAGACCCAGTACTTC.

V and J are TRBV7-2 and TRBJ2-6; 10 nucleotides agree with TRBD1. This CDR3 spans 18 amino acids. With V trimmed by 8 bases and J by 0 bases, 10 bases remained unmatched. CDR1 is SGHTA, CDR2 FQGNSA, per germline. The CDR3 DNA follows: TGTGCCAGCCGTTCCACGGGACAGGGGCCCTCTGGGGCCAACGTCCTGACTTTC. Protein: CASRSTGQGPSGANVLTF. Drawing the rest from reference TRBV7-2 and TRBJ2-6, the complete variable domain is GAGVSQSPSNKVTEKGKDVELRCDPISGHTALYWYRQSLGQGLEFLIYFQGNSAPDKSGLPSDRFSAERTGGSVSTLTIQRTQQEDSAVYLCASRSTGQGPSGANVLTFGAGSRLTVL.

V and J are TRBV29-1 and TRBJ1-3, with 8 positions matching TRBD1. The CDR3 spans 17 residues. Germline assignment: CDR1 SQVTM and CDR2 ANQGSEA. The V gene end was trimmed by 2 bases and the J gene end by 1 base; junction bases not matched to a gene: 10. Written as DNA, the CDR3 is TGCAGCGTTGAAACGGGACAGGCCCCTTCATCTGGAAACACCATATATTTT. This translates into CSVETGQAPSSGNTIYF. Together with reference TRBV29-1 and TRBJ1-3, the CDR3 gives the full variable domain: SAVISQKPSRDICQRGTSLTIQCQVDSQVTMMFWYRQQPGQSLTLIATANQGSEATYESGFVIDKFPISRPNLTFSTLTVSNMSPEDSSIYLCSVETGQAPSSGNTIYFGEGSWLTVV.

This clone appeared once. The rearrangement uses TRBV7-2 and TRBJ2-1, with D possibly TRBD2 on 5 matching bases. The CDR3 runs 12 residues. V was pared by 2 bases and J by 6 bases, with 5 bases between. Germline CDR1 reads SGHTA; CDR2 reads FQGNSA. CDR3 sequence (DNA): TGTGCCAGCAGCTTACGGGGCAATGAGCAGTTCTTC. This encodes CASSLRGNEQFF.

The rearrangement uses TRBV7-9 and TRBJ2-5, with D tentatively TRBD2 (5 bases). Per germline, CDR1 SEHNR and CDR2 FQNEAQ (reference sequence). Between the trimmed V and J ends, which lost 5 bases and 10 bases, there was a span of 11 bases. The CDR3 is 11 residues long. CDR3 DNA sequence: TGTGCCAGCAGCCAGATCGGGGACCAGTACTTC. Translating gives CASSQIGDQYF.